This entry concerns a single T cell receptor (beta chain). Its antigen is not identified. This sample was included in a study of identical twins. V dropped 4 bases and J dropped 4 bases, with 11 bases sitting between them. The CDR3 has 14 amino acids. CDR1 is SGHNT, CDR2 YENEEA, per germline. Whole-study findings and limits: Out-of-frame beta sequences exhibited a weaker degree of excess twin sharing.

Template switching created a universal primer site, and the cDNA included unique molecular identifiers. A single record per CDR3 protein comes from TCRdb applying MiXCR to the 5' RACE reads. The top ten clones hold around 0.48% of a sample with 450,000 or so distinct CDR3 sequences, approximately 15% of them seen once. The data also belong to a second study, concerning yellow fever vaccine responses in identical twins.

The sample comprised CD4+ T cells sorted from blood. The sequence was collected from a woman younger than 30 in good health. The chain uses TRBV11-3 and TRBJ2-1; D gene unclear. Written as DNA, the CDR3 is TGTGCCAGCAGCTCCCCCCACAGTTACAATGAGCAGTTCTTC. This codes for CASSSPHSYNEQFF. Complete variable domain (other parts from reference TRBV11-3 and TRBJ2-1): EAGVVQSPRYKIIEKKQPVAFWCNPISGHNTLYWYLQNLGQGPELLIRYENEEAVDDSQLPKDRFSAERLKGVDSTLKIQPAELGDSAVYLCASSSPHSYNEQFFGPGTRLTVL.